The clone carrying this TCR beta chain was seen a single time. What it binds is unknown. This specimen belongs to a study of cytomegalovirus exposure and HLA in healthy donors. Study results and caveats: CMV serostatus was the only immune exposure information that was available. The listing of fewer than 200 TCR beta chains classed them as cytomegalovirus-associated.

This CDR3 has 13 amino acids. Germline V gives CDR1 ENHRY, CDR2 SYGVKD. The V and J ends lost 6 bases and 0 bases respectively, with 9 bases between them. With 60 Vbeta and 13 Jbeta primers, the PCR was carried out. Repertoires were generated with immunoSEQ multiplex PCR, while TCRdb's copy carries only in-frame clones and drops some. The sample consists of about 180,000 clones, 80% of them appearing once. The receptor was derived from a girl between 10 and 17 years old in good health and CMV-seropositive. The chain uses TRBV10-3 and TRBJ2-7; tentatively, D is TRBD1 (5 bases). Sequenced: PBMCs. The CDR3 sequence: CAIRDTNSYEQYF. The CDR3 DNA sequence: TGTGCCATCAGGGACACGAACTCCTACGAGCAGTACTTC.